These 26 T cell receptor beta chains share one sample of origin, sequenced in a study of T cells after posttransplantation cyclophosphamide. Measured with immunoSEQ multiplex PCR; TCRdb has only the in-frame clones, and not every one. The sample carries tens of thousands of clones, about 91% recorded once. Sequenced material: PBMCs. These TCRs come from a woman between 50 and 59 years old in good health and a related stem cell transplant donor.

The rearrangement uses TRBV10-3 and TRBJ2-1, with 12 bases that match TRBD2. The CDR3 is 16 residues long. Trimming cost V 5 bases and J 4 bases; bases outside gene matches: 6. Germline CDR1 ENHRY, CDR2 SYGVKD. The CDR3 here is CAISTSGGPSYNEQFF. The CDR3 DNA is TGTGCCATCAGTACTAGCGGGGGGCCTTCTTACAATGAGCAGTTCTTC.

The V and J genes are TRBV4-2 and TRBJ2-4, with D perhaps matching TRBD2 (6 bases). V gave up 1 base and J gave up 0 bases, with 10 bases separating them. This CDR3 contains 16 residues. CDR1 and CDR2 (germline): LGHNA, YNFKEQ. The CDR3 DNA reads TGTGCCAGCAGCCAAGTTTCGGGGGAAGCCAAAAACATTCAGTACTTC. Protein product: CASSQVSGEAKNIQYF.

This chain joins TRBV29-1 and TRBJ2-7, with TRBD2 identical over 10 bases. The CDR3 contains 16 residues. Germline CDR1 reads SQVTM; CDR2 reads ANQGSEA. V lost 5 bases and J lost 5; bases outside the gene matches: 15. CDR3 DNA sequence: TGCAGCGTTCGTTTCCTCTCTAGCGGGAGCAGGAACGAGCAGTACTTC. It translates to CSVRFLSSGSRNEQYF.

The chain couples TRBV19 to TRBJ2-2; D remains unclear. Germline lookup yields CDR1 LNHDA and CDR2 SQIVND (reference sequence). Trimming cost V 5 bases and J 4 bases, with 11 bases left between them. This CDR3 is built from 14 residues. In nucleotides, the CDR3 is TGTGCCAGTAGTCCACGACACACCACCGGGGAGCTGTTTTTT. It codes for CASSPRHTTGELFF.

The rearrangement joins TRBV5-1 to TRBJ1-2; TRBD1 matches 7 bases. V shed 4 bases and J 0 bases; nucleotides not matched to a gene: 6. The CDR3 spans 15 residues. The germline CDR1 and CDR2 sequences are SGHRS and YFSETQ. The CDR3 coding sequence is TGCGCCAGCAGCCCCCGACAGGGAGCTAACTATGGCTACACCTTC. Translation gives CASSPRQGANYGYTF.

The chain is built from TRBV15 and TRBJ2-3; 8 bases are a match to TRBD2. The V gene's germline CDR1 is LNHNV and CDR2 YYDKDF (reference sequence). CDR3 length equals 17 residues. Losses at the gene ends were 5 bases for V and 0 bases for J; bases not matched to a gene: 10. The CDR3 protein is CATSRRELAESTDTQYF. For the CDR3, the DNA is TGTGCCACCAGCCGTCGGGAACTAGCGGAAAGCACAGATACGCAGTATTTT.

The V and J genes are TRBV29-1 and TRBJ1-1, with 11 bases that match TRBD1. This CDR3 has 14 amino acids. Germline CDR1 reads SQVTM; CDR2 reads ANQGSEA. V gave up 4 bases and J gave up 3 bases; unmatched junction bases: 4. The CDR3 loop reads CSVGWDRGYTEAFF. The CDR3, as DNA: TGCAGCGTTGGGTGGGACAGGGGGTACACTGAAGCTTTCTTT.

The chain combines TRBV7-9 with TRBJ1-5; D possibly corresponds to TRBD1 (6 bases). V gave up 2 bases and J gave up 2 bases, with 7 bases separating them. CDR3 length: 14 amino acids. The germline gives CDR1 SEHNR, CDR2 FQNEAQ (reference sequence). CDR3 nucleotides: TGTGCCAGCAGCTTATCAGGGGGCAATCAGCCCCAGCATTTT. Its translation is CASSLSGGNQPQHF.

The chain carries TRBV14 and TRBJ1-2; D perhaps matches TRBD1 (6 bases). This CDR3 contains 15 residues. V dropped 4 bases and J dropped 3 bases, with 15 bases sitting between them. Germline V gene sequence: CDR1 SGHDN, CDR2 FVKESK. The CDR3 DNA sequence: TGTGCCAGCAGCCGCGAGATGTGGGGGCACTATGGCTACACCTTC. The encoded protein is CASSREMWGHYGYTF.

The chain links TRBV6-1 to TRBJ2-2; 10 nucleotides align to TRBD1. This CDR3 has 14 residues. J lost 5 bases, V lost 8 bases, and 5 bases had no gene match. Germline V CDR1 and CDR2: MNHNS, SASEGT. The CDR3 nucleotides read TGTGCCAGCGACAGGGGGCGCGGGACCGGGGAGCTGTTTTTT. It encodes CASDRGRGTGELFF.

V usage is TRBV4-1 and J usage is TRBJ2-2; 12 bases match TRBD2. J gave up 4 bases and V 2 bases, and 14 bases lay outside the gene matches. The CDR3 loop spans 20 amino acids. Germline values: CDR1 MGHRA, CDR2 YSYEKL. CDR3 coding DNA: TGCGCCAGCAGCCAAAGGGCTAGCGGGGGGGAATCGCGAGTCACCGGGGAGCTGTTTTTT. Translated: CASSQRASGGESRVTGELFF.

The rearrangement uses TRBV7-2 and TRBJ1-3; 8 positions agree with TRBD1. The CDR3 runs 16 residues. Per germline, CDR1 SGHTA and CDR2 FQGNSA. Losses at the gene ends were 1 base for V and 0 bases for J; bases not matched to a gene: 2. The CDR3 DNA reads TGTGCCAGCAGCTTAGGGACAGGGCTCTCTGGAAACACCATATATTTT. The encoded protein is CASSLGTGLSGNTIYF. Full variable domain (rest looked up from reference TRBV7-2 and TRBJ1-3): GAGVSQSPSNKVTEKGKDVELRCDPISGHTALYWYRQSLGQGLEFLIYFQGNSAPDKSGLPSDRFSAERTGGSVSTLTIQRTQQEDSAVYLCASSLGTGLSGNTIYFGEGSWLTVV.

The CDR3 loop is CAWSTWTGLNTEAFF. CDR3 coding DNA: TGTGCCTGGAGTACCTGGACAGGGTTGAACACTGAAGCTTTCTTT. The chain has TRBV30 and TRBJ1-1; 8 bases match TRBD1. The CDR3 is 15 amino acids. CDR1 is GTSNPN, CDR2 SVGIG, per germline (reference sequence). J lost 0 bases, V lost 2 bases, and 5 bases had no gene match.

J is TRBJ2-5 and V is TRBV7-9; D might be TRBD2 (6 bases). The CDR3 spans 16 residues. CDR1 and CDR2 from the germline V gene are SEHNR and FQNEAQ (reference sequence). The V end was cut by 1 base, the J end by 4 bases, with 16 bases between. CDR3 residues: CASSLEGGGFRETQYF. CDR3 nucleotide sequence: TGTGCCAGCAGCTTAGAAGGCGGAGGGTTCCGAGAGACCCAGTACTTC.

The chain joins TRBV5-1 to TRBJ1-1, with D perhaps matching TRBD1 (6 bases). This CDR3 has 13 amino acids. Germline CDR1 SGHRS, CDR2 YFSETQ. The V gene lost 2 bases and the J gene lost 1 base, with 6 bases spanning the gap. DNA for the CDR3: TGCGCCAGCAGCTTACAGGGGAACACTGAAGCTTTCTTT. It is translated as CASSLQGNTEAFF.

The V call is TRBV30, the J call TRBJ1-2, with TRBD1 as a possible D gene (5 bases). Germline-derived CDR1 and CDR2 are GTSNPN and SVGIG (reference sequence). The germline V and J ends were trimmed by 1 base and 6 bases, with 12 bases remaining between them. The CDR3 runs to 13 residues. DNA for the CDR3: TGTGCCTGGAGTGGGGGGGGGTGTAATGGCTACACCTTC. Residues: CAWSGGGCNGYTF.

This sequence joins TRBV18 and TRBJ1-4; TRBD1 is a possible D gene (5 bases). The length of the CDR3 is 15 residues. V was pared by 0 bases and J by 8 bases, with 13 bases between. Germline CDR1 is KGHSH and CDR2 is LQKENI. CDR3 coding DNA: TGTGCCAGCTCACCACCTACCAGGGATCAAGAAAAACTGTTTTTT. Translated: CASSPPTRDQEKLFF.

The chain employs TRBV6-5 and TRBJ1-1, with no clear D. V was clipped by 6 bases and J by 6 bases, with 20 bases between them. Germline assignment: CDR1 MNHEY and CDR2 SVGAGI. CDR3 length: 15 amino acids. The DNA for the CDR3 is TGTGCCAGCAGCCGTTCTTCAACCAAGGCGGCTGAAGCTTTCTTT. Its protein is CASSRSSTKAAEAFF.

This clone has just one count. The chain joins TRBV5-4 to TRBJ2-7; 10 bases line up with TRBD1. Germline CDR1 and CDR2: SGHNT and YYREEE (reference sequence). This CDR3 comprises 15 residues. V lost 4 bases and J lost 2; bases outside the gene matches: 6. The CDR3 here is CASSAPGQGTYEQYF. The CDR3 DNA is TGTGCCAGCAGCGCGCCGGGACAGGGGACCTACGAGCAGTACTTC.

The chain combines TRBV6-6 with TRBJ2-7; 7 bases line up with TRBD1. Losses at the gene ends were 2 bases for V and 6 bases for J; bases not matched to a gene: 10. The V gene's germline CDR1 is MNHNY and CDR2 SVGAGI (reference sequence). CDR3 length: 15 amino acids. CDR3 protein: CASSYPWTGETEQYF. CDR3 DNA sequence: TGTGCCAGCAGTTACCCCTGGACAGGTGAGACCGAGCAGTACTTC.

The rearrangement links TRBV27 to TRBJ1-5, with D possibly being TRBD1 (5 bases). CDR3 length equals 14 residues. Trimming cost V 5 bases and J 0 bases, with 8 bases left between them. CDR1 MNHEY and CDR2 SMNVEV come from the germline V gene (reference sequence). The CDR3 loop reads CASSQDNSNQPQHF. The CDR3 nucleotides read TGTGCCAGCAGTCAGGACAATAGCAATCAGCCCCAGCATTTT.

The chain links TRBV4-1 to TRBJ1-1; TRBD1 agrees at 8 bases. This CDR3 comprises 15 residues. V was pared by 5 bases and J by 1 base, with 6 bases of the junction left unmatched. Germline CDR1 MGHRA, CDR2 YSYEKL. CDR3 in DNA: TGCGCCAGCAGCACCCGGGACAGGAGGAACACTGAAGCTTTCTTT. The encoded protein is CASSTRDRRNTEAFF.

This chain connects TRBV7-2 to TRBJ2-5, with 7 bases that match TRBD2. Germline V gene lookup returns CDR1 SGHTA and CDR2 FQGNSA. The CDR3 contains 16 residues. The V segment lost 3 bases and the J segment 2 bases; nucleotides outside the gene matches: 9. Here the CDR3 reads CASSFQLAEGQETQYF. The CDR3 region has the DNA TGTGCCAGCAGCTTTCAGCTAGCGGAGGGGCAAGAGACCCAGTACTTC.

A single count supports this clone. The gene calls are TRBV7-2 and TRBJ2-1; D not certain. The CDR3 totals 15 residues. CDR1 and CDR2 from the germline V gene are SGHTA and FQGNSA. The germline V and J ends were trimmed by 1 base and 0 bases, with 7 bases remaining between them. For the CDR3, the DNA is TGTGCCAGCAGCTTAGATGAGGTCTCCTACAATGAGCAGTTCTTC. It yields the protein CASSLDEVSYNEQFF.

The chain carries TRBV18 and TRBJ2-1, with 7 bases aligning to TRBD2. The CDR3 covers 15 residues. Germline values: CDR1 KGHSH, CDR2 LQKENI. V lost 0 bases to trimming and J lost 8 bases; unmatched junction nucleotides: 7. The CDR3 DNA is TGTGCCAGCTCACCACCCCTGACTAGCCCCCATGAGCAGTTCTTC. Translating it yields CASSPPLTSPHEQFF.

The chain combines TRBV7-3 with TRBJ1-1, with TRBD1 matching 8 bases. CDR3 size: 14 residues. Germline-derived CDR1 and CDR2 are SGHTA and FQGTGA. V lost 3 bases, J lost 5 bases, and 5 bases stayed unmatched. CDR3 in amino acids: CASSFSDRATEAFF. The CDR3 DNA follows: TGTGCCAGCAGCTTTTCGGACAGGGCAACTGAAGCTTTCTTT.